Detailed here is one T cell receptor beta chain. The record originates from a study of shared clonotypes between healthy human individuals. Donors comprised healthy HIV-negative adults lacking recent acute infections or vaccinations. Sequencing was performed with immunoSEQ multiplex PCR; in TCRdb, only in-frame clones are kept and a portion is missing. The sample comprises hundreds of thousands of clones, roughly 70% of which are singletons, and 1.7% rests with the top ten. The TCR sequence derives from a woman under 40 in good health. The sample was memory CD4+ T cells sorted from blood. Subset of the sample: CD45RA-negative fraction.

CDR3 coding DNA: TGCGCCAGCAGCTTGCCCGACCAGACCAATGAGCAGTTCTTC. Its protein product is CASSLPDQTNEQFF. The chain links TRBV5-1 to TRBJ2-1, with D hard to call. This CDR3 region has 14 residues. Germline lookup yields CDR1 SGHRS and CDR2 YFSETQ. V gave up 1 base and J gave up 6 bases, with 11 bases separating them. Complete variable domain (other parts from reference TRBV5-1 and TRBJ2-1): KAGVTQTPRYLIKTRGQQVTLSCSPISGHRSVSWYQQTPGQGLQFLFEYFSETQRNKGNFPGRFSGRQFSNSRSEMNVSTLELGDSALYLCASSLPDQTNEQFFGPGTRLTVL.